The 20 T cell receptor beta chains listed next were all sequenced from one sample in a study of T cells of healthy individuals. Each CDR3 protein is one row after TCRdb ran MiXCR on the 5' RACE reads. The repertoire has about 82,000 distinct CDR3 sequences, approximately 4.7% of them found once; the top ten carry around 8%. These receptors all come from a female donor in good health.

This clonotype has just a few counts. The CDR3 here is CATHFGGDQPQHF. The DNA of the CDR3 is TGTGCCACCCATTTTGGGGGAGATCAGCCCCAGCATTTT. The gene calls are TRBV19 and TRBJ1-5; TRBD1 might be the D (5 bases). The germline V gene encodes CDR1 LNHDA and CDR2 SQIVND (reference sequence). The CDR3 is 13 residues long. Trimming pared 10 bases from V and 5 bases from J, leaving 15 bases between.

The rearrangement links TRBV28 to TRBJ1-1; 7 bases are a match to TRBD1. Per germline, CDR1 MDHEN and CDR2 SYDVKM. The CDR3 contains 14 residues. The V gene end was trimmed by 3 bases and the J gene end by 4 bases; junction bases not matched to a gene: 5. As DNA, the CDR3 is TGTGCCAGCAGTTTGGAGGGGGCGCGCACTGAAGCTTTCTTT. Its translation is CASSLEGARTEAFF. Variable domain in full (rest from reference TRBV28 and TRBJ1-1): DVKVTQSSRYLVKRTGEKVFLECVQDMDHENMFWYRQDPGLGLRLIYFSYDVKMKEKGDIPEGYSVSREKKERFSLILESASTNQTSMYLCASSLEGARTEAFFGQGTRLTVV.

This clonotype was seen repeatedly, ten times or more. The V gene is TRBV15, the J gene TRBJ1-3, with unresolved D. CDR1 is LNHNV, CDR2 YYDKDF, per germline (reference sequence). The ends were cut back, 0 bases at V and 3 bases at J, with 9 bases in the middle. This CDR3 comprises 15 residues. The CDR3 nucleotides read TGTGCCACCAGCAGAGATAGAGCTCATGGAAACACCATATATTTT. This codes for CATSRDRAHGNTIYF.

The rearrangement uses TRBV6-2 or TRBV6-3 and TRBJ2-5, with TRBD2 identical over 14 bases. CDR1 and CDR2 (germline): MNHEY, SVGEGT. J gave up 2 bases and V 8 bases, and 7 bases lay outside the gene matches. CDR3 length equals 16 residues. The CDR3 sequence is CASAKRLAGGQETQYF. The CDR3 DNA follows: TGTGCCAGCGCAAAAAGACTAGCGGGAGGGCAAGAGACCCAGTACTTC.

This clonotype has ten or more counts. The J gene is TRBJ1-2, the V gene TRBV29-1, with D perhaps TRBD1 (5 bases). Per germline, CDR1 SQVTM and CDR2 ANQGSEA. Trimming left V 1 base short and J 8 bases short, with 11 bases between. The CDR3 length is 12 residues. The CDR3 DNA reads TGCAGCGTTGAAGGGAGGGGAAACGGCTACACCTTC. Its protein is CSVEGRGNGYTF.

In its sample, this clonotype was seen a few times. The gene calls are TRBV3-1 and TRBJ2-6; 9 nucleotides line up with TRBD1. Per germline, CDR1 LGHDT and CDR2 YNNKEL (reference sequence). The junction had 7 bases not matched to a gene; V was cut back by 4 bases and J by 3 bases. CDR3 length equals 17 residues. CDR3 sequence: CASSPRDRVGGANVLTF. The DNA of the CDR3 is TGTGCCAGCAGCCCCCGGGACAGGGTTGGTGGGGCCAACGTCCTGACTTTC.

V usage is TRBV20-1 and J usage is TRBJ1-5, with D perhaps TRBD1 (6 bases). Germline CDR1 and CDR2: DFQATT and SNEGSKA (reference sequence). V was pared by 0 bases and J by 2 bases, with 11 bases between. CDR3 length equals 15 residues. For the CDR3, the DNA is TGCAGTGCTAGAGAAAGGGGGTTGGGCAATCAGCCCCAGCATTTT. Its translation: CSARERGLGNQPQHF.

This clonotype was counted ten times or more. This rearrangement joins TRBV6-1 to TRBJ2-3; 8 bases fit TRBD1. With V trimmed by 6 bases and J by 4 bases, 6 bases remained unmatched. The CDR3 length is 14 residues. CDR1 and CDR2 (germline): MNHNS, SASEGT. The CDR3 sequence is CASSSTGESDTQYF. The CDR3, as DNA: TGTGCCAGCAGCTCGACAGGGGAGTCAGATACGCAGTATTTT.

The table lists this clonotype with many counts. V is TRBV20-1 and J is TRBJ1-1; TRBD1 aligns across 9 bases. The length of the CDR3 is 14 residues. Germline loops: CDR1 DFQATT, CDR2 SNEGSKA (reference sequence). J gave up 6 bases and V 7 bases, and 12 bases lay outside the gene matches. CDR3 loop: CSVSIGTGLSEAFF. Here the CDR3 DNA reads TGCAGTGTTAGTATAGGGACAGGGTTGTCTGAAGCTTTCTTT.

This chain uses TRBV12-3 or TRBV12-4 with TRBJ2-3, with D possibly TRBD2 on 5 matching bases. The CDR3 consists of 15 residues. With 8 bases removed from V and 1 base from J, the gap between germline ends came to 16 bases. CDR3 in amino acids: CASCAGGRGTDTQYF. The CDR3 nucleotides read TGTGCCAGCTGTGCGGGCGGACGAGGCACAGATACGCAGTATTTT.

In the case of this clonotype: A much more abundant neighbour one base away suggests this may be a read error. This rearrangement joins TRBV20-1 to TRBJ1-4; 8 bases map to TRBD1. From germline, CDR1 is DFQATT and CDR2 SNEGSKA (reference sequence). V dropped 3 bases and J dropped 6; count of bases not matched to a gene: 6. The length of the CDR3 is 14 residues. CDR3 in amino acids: CSASKFRGHEKLFF. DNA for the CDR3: TGCAGTGCTAGCAAGTTCAGGGGGCATGAAAAACTGTTTTTT.

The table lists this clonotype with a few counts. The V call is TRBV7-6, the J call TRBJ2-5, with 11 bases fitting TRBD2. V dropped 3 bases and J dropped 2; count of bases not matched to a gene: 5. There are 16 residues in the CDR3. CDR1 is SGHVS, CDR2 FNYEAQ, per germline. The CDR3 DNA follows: TGTGCCAGCAGCTTCGGGACTAGCGGATTTCAAGAGACCCAGTACTTC. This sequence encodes CASSFGTSGFQETQYF.

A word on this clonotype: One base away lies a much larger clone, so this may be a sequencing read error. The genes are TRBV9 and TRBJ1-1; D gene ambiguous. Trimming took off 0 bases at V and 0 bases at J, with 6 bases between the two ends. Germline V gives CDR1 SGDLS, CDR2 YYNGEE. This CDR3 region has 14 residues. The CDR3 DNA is TGTGCCAGCAGCGTAGGGCCGGTGAACACTGAAGCTTTCTTT. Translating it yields CASSVGPVNTEAFF.

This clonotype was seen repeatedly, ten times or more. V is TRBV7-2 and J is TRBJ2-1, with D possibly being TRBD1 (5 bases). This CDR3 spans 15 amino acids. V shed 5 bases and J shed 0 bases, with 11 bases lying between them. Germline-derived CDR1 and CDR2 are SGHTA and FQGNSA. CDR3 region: CASSPGHSSYNEQFF. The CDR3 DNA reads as TGTGCCAGCAGCCCCGGACATAGCTCCTACAATGAGCAGTTCTTC.

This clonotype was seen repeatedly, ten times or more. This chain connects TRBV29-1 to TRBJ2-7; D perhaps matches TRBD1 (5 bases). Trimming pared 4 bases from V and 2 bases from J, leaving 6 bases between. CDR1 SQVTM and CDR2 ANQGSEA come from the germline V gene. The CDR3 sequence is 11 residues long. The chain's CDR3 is CSVARAYEQYF. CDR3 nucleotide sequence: TGCAGCGTTGCCAGGGCCTACGAGCAGTACTTC.

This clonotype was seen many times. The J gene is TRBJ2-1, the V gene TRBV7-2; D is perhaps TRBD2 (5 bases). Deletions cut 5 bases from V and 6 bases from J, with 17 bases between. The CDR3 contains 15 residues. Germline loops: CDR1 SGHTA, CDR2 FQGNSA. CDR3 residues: CASSLSVLISNEQFF. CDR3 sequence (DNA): TGTGCCAGCAGCCTTAGCGTGCTAATTAGCAATGAGCAGTTCTTC.

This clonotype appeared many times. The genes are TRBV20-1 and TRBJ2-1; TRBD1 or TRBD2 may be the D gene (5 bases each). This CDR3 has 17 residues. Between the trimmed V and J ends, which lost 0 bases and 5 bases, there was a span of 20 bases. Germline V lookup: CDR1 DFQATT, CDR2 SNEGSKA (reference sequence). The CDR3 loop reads CSARDDGEPGRNNEQFF. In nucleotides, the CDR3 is TGCAGTGCTAGAGATGATGGGGAACCGGGACGAAACAATGAGCAGTTCTTC.

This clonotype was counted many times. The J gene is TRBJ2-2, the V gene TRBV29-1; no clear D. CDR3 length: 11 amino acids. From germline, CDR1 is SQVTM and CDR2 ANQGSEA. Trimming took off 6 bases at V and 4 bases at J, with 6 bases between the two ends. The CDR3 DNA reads TGCAGCGTGGGATTCACCGGGGAGCTGTTTTTT. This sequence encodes CSVGFTGELFF.

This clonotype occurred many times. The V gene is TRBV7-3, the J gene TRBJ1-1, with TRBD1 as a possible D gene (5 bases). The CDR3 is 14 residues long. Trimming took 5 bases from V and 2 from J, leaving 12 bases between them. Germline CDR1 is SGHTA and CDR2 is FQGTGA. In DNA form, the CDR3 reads TGTGCCAGCAGCACCCAGGGTACTAACACTGAAGCTTTCTTT. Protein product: CASSTQGTNTEAFF.

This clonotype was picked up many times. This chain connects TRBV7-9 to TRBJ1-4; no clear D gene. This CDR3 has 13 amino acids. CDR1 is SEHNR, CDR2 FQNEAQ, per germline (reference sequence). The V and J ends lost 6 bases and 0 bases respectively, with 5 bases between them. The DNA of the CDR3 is TGTGCCAGCAGGGAGGCAACTAATGAAAAACTGTTTTTT. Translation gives CASREATNEKLFF. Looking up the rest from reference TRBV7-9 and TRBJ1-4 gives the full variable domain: DTGVSQNPRHKITKRGQNVTFRCDPISEHNRLYWYRQTLGQGPEFLTYFQNEAQLEKSRLLSDRFSAERPKGSFSTLEIQRTEQGDSAMYLCASREATNEKLFFGSGTQLSVL.